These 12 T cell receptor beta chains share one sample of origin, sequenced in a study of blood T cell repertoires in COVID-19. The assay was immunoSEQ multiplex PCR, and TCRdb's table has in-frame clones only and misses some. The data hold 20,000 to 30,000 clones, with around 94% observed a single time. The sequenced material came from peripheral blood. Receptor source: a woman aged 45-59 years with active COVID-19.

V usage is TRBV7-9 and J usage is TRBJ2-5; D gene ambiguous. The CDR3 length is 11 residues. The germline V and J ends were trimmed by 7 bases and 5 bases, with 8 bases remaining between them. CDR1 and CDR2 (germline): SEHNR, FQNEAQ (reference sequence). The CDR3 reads CASNSEETQYF. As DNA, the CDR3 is TGTGCCAGCAACTCGGAGGAGACCCAGTACTTC.

In nucleotides, the CDR3 is TGTGCCAGCTCTGGACAGGGAGGGTCACCCCTCCACTTT. As protein: CASSGQGGSPLHF. J is TRBJ1-6 and V is TRBV5-4, with TRBD1 matching 8 bases. The CDR3 length is 13 residues. The germline V gene has CDR1 SGHNT and CDR2 YYREEE (reference sequence). The J segment lost 10 bases and the V segment lost 7 bases, leaving 7 bases of the junction unmatched.

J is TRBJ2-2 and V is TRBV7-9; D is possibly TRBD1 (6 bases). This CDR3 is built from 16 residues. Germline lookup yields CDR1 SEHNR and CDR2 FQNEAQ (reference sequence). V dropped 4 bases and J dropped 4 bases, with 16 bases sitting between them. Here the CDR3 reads CASSSPTTGATGELFF. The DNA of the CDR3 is TGTGCCAGCAGCTCCCCCACGACAGGAGCCACCGGGGAGCTGTTTTTT.

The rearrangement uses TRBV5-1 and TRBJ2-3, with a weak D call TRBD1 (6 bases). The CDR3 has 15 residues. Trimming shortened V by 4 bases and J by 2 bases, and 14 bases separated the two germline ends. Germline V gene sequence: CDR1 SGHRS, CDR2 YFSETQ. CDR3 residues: CASSLSTGFTDTQYF. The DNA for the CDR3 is TGCGCCAGCAGCCTTAGTACAGGGTTCACAGATACGCAGTATTTT.

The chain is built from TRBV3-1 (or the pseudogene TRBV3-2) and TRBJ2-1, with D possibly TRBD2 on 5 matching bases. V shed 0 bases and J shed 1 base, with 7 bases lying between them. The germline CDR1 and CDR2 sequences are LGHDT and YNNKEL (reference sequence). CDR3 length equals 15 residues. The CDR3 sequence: CASSQDTGSYNEQFF. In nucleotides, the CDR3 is TGTGCCAGCAGCCAAGATACGGGATCCTACAATGAGCAGTTCTTC.

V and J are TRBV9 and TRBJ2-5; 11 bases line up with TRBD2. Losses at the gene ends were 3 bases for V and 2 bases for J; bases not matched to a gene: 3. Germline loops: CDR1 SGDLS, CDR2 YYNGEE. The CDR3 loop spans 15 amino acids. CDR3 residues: CASSARTSGQETQYF. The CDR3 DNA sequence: TGTGCCAGCAGCGCCAGGACTAGCGGGCAAGAGACCCAGTACTTC.

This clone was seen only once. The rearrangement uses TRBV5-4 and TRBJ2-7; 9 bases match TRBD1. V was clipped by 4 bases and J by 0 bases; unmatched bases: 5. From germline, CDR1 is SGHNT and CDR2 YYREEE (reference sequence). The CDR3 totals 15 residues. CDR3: CASSPGQGTSYEQYF. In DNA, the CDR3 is TGTGCCAGCAGCCCAGGACAGGGGACCTCCTACGAGCAGTACTTC.

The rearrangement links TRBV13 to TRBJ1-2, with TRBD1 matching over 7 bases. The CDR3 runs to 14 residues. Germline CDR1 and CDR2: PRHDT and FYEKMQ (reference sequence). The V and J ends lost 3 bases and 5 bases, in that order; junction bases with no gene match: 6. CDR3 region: CASSLDRPGYGYTF. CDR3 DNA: TGTGCCAGCAGCTTGGACAGGCCGGGGTATGGCTACACCTTC.

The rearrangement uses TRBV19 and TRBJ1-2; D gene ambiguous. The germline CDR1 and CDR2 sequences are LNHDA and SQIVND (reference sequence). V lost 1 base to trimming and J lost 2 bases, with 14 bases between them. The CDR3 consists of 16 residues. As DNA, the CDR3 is TGTGCCAGTAGTATAGTAAACGGGGATGGGAACTATGGCTACACCTTC. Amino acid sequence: CASSIVNGDGNYGYTF.

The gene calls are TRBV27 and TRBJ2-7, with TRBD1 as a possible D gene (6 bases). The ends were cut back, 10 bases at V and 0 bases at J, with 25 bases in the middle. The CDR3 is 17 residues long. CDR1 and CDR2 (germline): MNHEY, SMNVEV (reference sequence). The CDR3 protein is CAIGRIFVDRSSYEQYV. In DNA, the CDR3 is TGTGCCATAGGAAGAATTTTCGTGGACAGAAGCTCCTACGAGCAGTACGTC.

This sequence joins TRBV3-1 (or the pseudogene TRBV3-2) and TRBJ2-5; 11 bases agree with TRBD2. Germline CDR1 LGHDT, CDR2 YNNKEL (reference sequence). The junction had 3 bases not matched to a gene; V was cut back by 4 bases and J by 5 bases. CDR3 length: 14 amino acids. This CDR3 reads CASSLSGGVETQYF. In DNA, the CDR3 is TGTGCCAGCAGCCTTAGCGGGGGGGTGGAGACCCAGTACTTC.

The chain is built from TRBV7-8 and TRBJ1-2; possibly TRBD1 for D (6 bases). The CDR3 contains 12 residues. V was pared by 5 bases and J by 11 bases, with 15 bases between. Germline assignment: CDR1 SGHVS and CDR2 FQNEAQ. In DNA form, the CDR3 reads TGTGCCAGCAGCCCACAGGGATACTGGTACACCTTC. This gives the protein CASSPQGYWYTF. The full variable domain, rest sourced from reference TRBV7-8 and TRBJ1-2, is GAGVSQSPRYKVAKRGQDVALRCDPISGHVSLFWYQQALGQGPEFLTYFQNEAQLDKSGLPSDRFFAERPEGSVSTLKIQRTQQEDSAVYLCASSPQGYWYTFGSGTRLTVV.